Reported below is one TCR beta chain. Its antigen is currently not known. This entry is derived from a study of cytomegalovirus exposure and HLA in healthy donors (dated by TCRdb to about 2017). Concerning the study at large: An earlier analysis of some 600 of the donors reported 276 Gb of sequence data and 100 million to 120 million unique TCR beta sequences obtained from approximately 180 million T cells. An early release covering around 630 HLA-typed donors comprised about 290 gigabases of sequencing data and around 80 million unique TCR sequences. The genetic ancestry cluster associated with self-reported Caucasian donors included 81% of the 398 genotyped donors. The study was designed to test whether signatures of past pathogen exposure could be identified by cataloging public T cell receptors. Using immunosequencing, the study profiled T cell repertoires from about 650 subjects and related those repertoires to cytomegalovirus serostatus. A separate validation cohort of roughly 130 different subjects was used in addition to the roughly 620-subject first cohort. To predict cytomegalovirus infection status, the study brought together high-throughput TCR immunosequencing, statistical association of individual TCRs with disease status, and machine learning. In a later analysis, previously published TCR beta repertoires from several hundred donors were re-analyzed and high-resolution HLA genotyping was added so that TCR occurrence patterns could be studied. Rather than using new phenotypic data, the later analysis identified candidate immune exposures from TCR beta sequences and from how often those sequences occurred across donors. An earlier analysis of roughly 600 of the donors used high-throughput TCR beta sequencing to judge whether each TCR beta V gene segment behaved as functional or pseudogenic. Donor age, sex, ethnicity and CMV serostatus were collected together with the repertoire data. A later genetic analysis took genome-wide SNP genotypes for 398 of the 666 donors and used that subset as a discovery cohort. All discovery cohort repertoires had been generated on a single sequencing platform. Both class I and class II loci were covered by HLA typing, at four-digit resolution. Typing coverage varied by locus: about 620-640 donors for A, B, C, DRB1 and DQB1; roughly 560 for DQA1; some 610 for DPA1; 400 to 480 for DPB1. Four to six DR-DQ haplotypes were handled as single units for association and clustering, since linkage in the cohort was strong. Among 398 genotyped donors of the cohort, an average of roughly 240,000 unique TCR beta nucleotide sequences were sequenced per donor, about a sixth of them non-productive.

Receptor libraries were prepared by the immunoSEQ multiplex PCR assay. For the multiplex PCR, a mixture combining 60 forward primers for TCR Vbeta segments and 13 reverse primers for TCR Jbeta segments was used. The CDR3 region of rearranged TCR beta genes was amplified from genomic DNA with a multiplex PCR assay. On the Illumina HiSeq System, the amplified TCR beta libraries were sequenced as 87-base-pair reads. As for the original processing: In a later analysis, roughly 80 million unique TCR beta chains were counted across the roughly 670 repertoires, and around 11 million of these chains were shared by at least two donors. Raw reads were error-corrected and collapsed into unique sequences with a nearest-neighbor algorithm that merged closely related sequences to remove PCR and sequencing errors. CDR3 sequences were aligned to IMGT reference sequences to assign V, D and J gene segments. Each retained sequence needed at least a six-nucleotide match to both a V gene segment and a J gene segment. A rearrangement counted as productive if the CDR3 had no stop codons and remained in frame with V and J, and every other rearrangement counted as non-productive. Following IMGT convention, CDR3 was defined as the stretch from the second conserved V-encoded cysteine to the conserved J-encoded phenylalanine. In an earlier analysis of around 600 of the donors, sequences lacking an unambiguous match to a single V gene segment were excluded. In an earlier analysis of approximately 590 of the donors, a V segment was called functional when productive rearrangements were above 56.7%, and segregating when the standard deviation between donors exceeded 5%. To diagnose cytomegalovirus status from the catalog of TCR beta chain sequences, a statistical classification framework was built. A later analysis assigned V and J genes by comparing TCR nucleotide sequences with IMGT/GENE-DB human TR gene sequences. A later analysis assigned CDR3 sequences and most-parsimonious VDJ recombination scenarios with the TCRdist pipeline. In a later analysis, every TCR beta chain was defined by the combination of its CDR3 amino acid sequence and its V-gene family, and reads without a unique V-gene family were dropped. A later analysis removed roughly 590 highly shared, low-generation-probability nucleotide sequences to deal with suspected cross-contamination and a sequencing artifact. In a later analysis, a clonal expansion index for each public chain was calculated from normalized within-repertoire ranks of inferred template counts. Generation probabilities in a later analysis came from a VDJ recombination model fitted to out-of-frame rearrangements, and those results were checked against IGoR. Hypergeometric tests were used in a later analysis to score TCR-TCR, TCR-HLA and TCR-CMV co-occurrence, with a repertoire-size bias correction applied to the TCR pairs. In a later analysis, false discovery rates were estimated by permuting HLA or CMV assignments 20 times. A later analysis grouped co-occurring TCRs with DBSCAN, adding TCRdist sequence similarity when clustering within HLA-allele-positive subsets. Co-occurrence clustering excluded repertoires with fewer than 30,000 or more than 120,000 public chains, plus five with anomalous nucleotide sharing. This immuneACCESS table, as held by TCRdb, lists in-frame sequences with V and J called but not all clones. Of the missing ones, under half trace to an unresolved V gene in checked studies; the others have no known cause. That table is the source of V, J and clone size, and D and trimming were worked out from the DNA. Per the sample table, the count is under 200,000 clones. Less than 6.5% of the sample belongs to the ten largest clones.

Paper-wide results and their limitations: CMV serostatus was the only immune exposure information available for the cohort. A further reported finding was that TCR beta sequences accurately predicted the HLA-A and HLA-B alleles for most subjects in the first cohort. In a later analysis, most CMV-associated TCR beta chains were found to appear HLA-restricted, with HLA associations seemingly driven largely by CMV exposure. Broadly in line with IMGT annotations, most TCR beta V segments showed up in productive rearrangements about 87% or about 30% of the time in an earlier analysis of around 600 of the donors. Some IMGT-functional V segments, including TRBV6-2 and TRBV6-3, could not be distinguished by the 87-base-pair reads and were therefore excluded. A later analysis found that HLA-associated TCR beta chains were more clonally expanded and had lower generation probabilities than equally common non-associated chains. In the study, approximately 150 TCR beta chains were listed as associated with cytomegalovirus. Most TCR sequences were observed very rarely across donors, whereas some public TCRs were present in many individuals. In a later genetic analysis, fewer N-insertions in productive TCRs were reported among donors in an Asian-associated ancestry cluster than the approximately 630-donor mean. The presence/absence analyses assumed that sequencing depth was roughly uniform across donors, and that assumption may not be true. HLA typing was unavailable for some donors at each locus, so association tests used only the typed subset. Linkage disequilibrium might explain the correlated functional status among segregating V segments, but an unknown experimental factor could not be ruled out. According to a later analysis, parvovirus B19, influenza, CMV and Epstein-Barr virus appeared linked to several top co-occurrence clusters. It was suggested by the authors that the approach could potentially be generalized to other disease states and immunological phenotypes. According to a later analysis, TCR association rates differed among HLA loci, with DRB1 alleles showing the most associated TCRs and HLA-C alleles showing the fewest. At a false discovery rate of 0.05, a later analysis linked under 20,000 TCR beta sequences to specific HLA alleles. Assigning TCR associations to individual alleles was difficult when HLA alleles, especially DR and DQ, strongly co-occurred. Because counts were too low, around 17 rarely observed V segments, including chromosome 9 orphons, were left out of the earlier analysis of about 620 of the donors. An association between a missense DCLRE1C variant and V-gene and J-gene trimming of TCR beta chains was found in a later genetic analysis and replicated in an independent cohort. The sequencing pipeline was judged likely to have produced a cluster of highly shared sequence variants as a technical artifact. This cohort had only TCR beta chains sequenced, and the lack of alpha or paired-chain data limited which features could be detected. The classifier was reported to diagnose cytomegalovirus status with high specificity and sensitivity in both the original and validation cohorts. In vitro tests confirmed that a few of the cytomegalovirus-associated TCR beta chains recognize cytomegalovirus antigens.

Measured from the cysteine to the phenylalanine, the CDR3 is 14 residues long. Kept here is only the CDR3 DNA, which spans 42 bases and is read in frame from base 1. Sequences MNHEY (CDR1) and SVGAGI (CDR2) are obtained from the germline V gene. Compared with germline, V lacks 6 bases and J lacks 9 bases; bases without a gene match: 8. The cohort comprised some 680 healthy bone marrow donors. At the time of sampling, every cohort member was nominally healthy, though immune exposures that went unrecorded were likely present. The donor tested CMV seronegative, placing the donor among the roughly 400 seronegative members of the cohort. A peripheral blood sample was collected from each donor, and TCR beta sequencing was performed on peripheral blood mononuclear cells. Genomic DNA extraction from the blood cell samples was performed with the Qiagen DNeasy Blood Extraction Kit.

This clonotype originated in a man between 25 and 39 years old in good health and CMV-seronegative. This sequence uses TRBV6-5 and TRBJ1-4; 9 central nucleotides agree with TRBD1. The sample was PBMCs. CDR3 reads: CASRPDRGGKKLFF. The bases are TGTGCCAGCAGACCGGACAGGGGAGGCAAAAAACTGTTTTTT.